This entry lists 2 T cell receptor beta chains sequenced from one sample in a study of blood T cell repertoires in COVID-19. Clones were sequenced by immunoSEQ multiplex PCR, and TCRdb holds only the in-frame ones, with some missing. The sample holds about 15,000 clones, 80% to 95% seen once. Sequences were obtained from peripheral blood. The receptors stem from a human donor with active COVID-19. The donor label of this sample is uncertain.

J is TRBJ1-5 and V is TRBV28; 8 bases align to TRBD1. CDR1 and CDR2 from the germline V gene are MDHEN and SYDVKM. This CDR3 spans 15 amino acids. The junction had 6 bases not matched to a gene; V was cut back by 6 bases and J by 2 bases. The CDR3 here is CASRPGQGGNQPQHF. In nucleotides, the CDR3 is TGTGCCAGCAGACCCGGACAGGGTGGCAATCAGCCCCAGCATTTT. The whole variable domain, filled in from reference TRBV28 and TRBJ1-5, reads DVKVTQSSRYLVKRTGEKVFLECVQDMDHENMFWYRQDPGLGLRLIYFSYDVKMKEKGDIPEGYSVSREKKERFSLILESASTNQTSMYLCASRPGQGGNQPQHFGDGTRLSIL.

The chain combines TRBV3-1 (or the pseudogene TRBV3-2) with TRBJ1-2; the D is unclear. Trimming stripped 1 base from V and 8 bases from J, with 5 bases between. The CDR3 contains 11 residues. Germline V CDR1 and CDR2: LGHDT, YNNKEL (reference sequence). DNA of the CDR3: TGTGCCAGCAGCCAAGCGCGGGGCTACACCTTC. Residues: CASSQARGYTF.